This T cell receptor beta chain was observed in a study of cytomegalovirus exposure and HLA in healthy donors. 13 Jbeta primers and 60 Vbeta primers were used for the PCR. The data were produced by immunoSEQ multiplex PCR, yet TCRdb's version contains in-frame clones alone and is incomplete. Of 100,000 to 150,000 clones in the sample, 80% were seen once. This clone was picked up one time. Germline V CDR1 and CDR2: LNHNV, YYDKDF (reference sequence). V shed 2 bases and J shed 4 bases, with 4 bases lying between them. The CDR3 contains 12 residues. The V and J genes are TRBV15 and TRBJ2-3; D unresolved. The sample consisted of PBMCs. This TCR was recovered from a man in his forties in good health and CMV-seronegative. CDR3 amino acids: CATSRIADTQYF. The DNA of the CDR3 is TGTGCCACCAGCAGAATAGCAGATACGCAGTATTTT.